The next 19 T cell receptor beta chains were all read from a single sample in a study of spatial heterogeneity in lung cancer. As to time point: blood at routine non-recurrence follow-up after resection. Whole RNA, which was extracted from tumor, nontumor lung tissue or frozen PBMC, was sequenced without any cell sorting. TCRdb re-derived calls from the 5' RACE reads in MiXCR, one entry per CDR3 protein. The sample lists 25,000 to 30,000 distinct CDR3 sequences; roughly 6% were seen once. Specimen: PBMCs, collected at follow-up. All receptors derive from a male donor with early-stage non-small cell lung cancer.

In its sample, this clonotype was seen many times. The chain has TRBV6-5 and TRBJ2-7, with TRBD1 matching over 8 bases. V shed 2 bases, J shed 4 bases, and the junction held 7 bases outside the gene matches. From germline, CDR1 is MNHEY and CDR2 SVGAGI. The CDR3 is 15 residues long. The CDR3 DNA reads TGTGCCAGCAGTTACCGTGCGCAGGGGGCTTACGAGCAGTACGTC. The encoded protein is CASSYRAQGAYEQYV.

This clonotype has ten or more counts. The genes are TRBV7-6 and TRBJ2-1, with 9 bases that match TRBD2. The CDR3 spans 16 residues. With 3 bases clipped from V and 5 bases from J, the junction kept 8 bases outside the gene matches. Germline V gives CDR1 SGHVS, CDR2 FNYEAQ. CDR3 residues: CASSFQREAPNNEQFF. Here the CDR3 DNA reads TGTGCCAGCAGCTTCCAGCGGGAGGCCCCTAACAATGAGCAGTTCTTC. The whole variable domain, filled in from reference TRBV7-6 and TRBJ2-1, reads GAGVSQSPRYKVTKRGQDVALRCDPISGHVSLYWYRQALGQGPEFLTYFNYEAQQDKSGLPNDRFSAERPEGSISTLTIQRTEQRDSAMYRCASSFQREAPNNEQFFGPGTRLTVL.

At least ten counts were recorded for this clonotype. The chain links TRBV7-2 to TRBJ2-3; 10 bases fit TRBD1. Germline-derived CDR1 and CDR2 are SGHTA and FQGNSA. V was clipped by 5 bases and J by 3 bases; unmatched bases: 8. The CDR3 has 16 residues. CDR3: CASSVFGTGVTDTQYF. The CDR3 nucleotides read TGTGCCAGCAGCGTATTCGGGACAGGGGTGACAGATACGCAGTATTTT. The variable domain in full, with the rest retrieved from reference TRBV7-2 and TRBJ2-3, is GAGVSQSPSNKVTEKGKDVELRCDPISGHTALYWYRQSLGQGLEFLIYFQGNSAPDKSGLPSDRFSAERTGGSVSTLTIQRTQQEDSAVYLCASSVFGTGVTDTQYFGPGTRLTVL.

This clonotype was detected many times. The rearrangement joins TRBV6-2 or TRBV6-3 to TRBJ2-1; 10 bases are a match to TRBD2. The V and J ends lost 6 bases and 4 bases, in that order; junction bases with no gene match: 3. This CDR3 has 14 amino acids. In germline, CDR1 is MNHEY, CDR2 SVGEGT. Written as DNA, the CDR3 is TGTGCCAGCAGGGGGACTAGCGTTTACAATGAGCAGTTCTTC. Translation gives CASRGTSVYNEQFF.

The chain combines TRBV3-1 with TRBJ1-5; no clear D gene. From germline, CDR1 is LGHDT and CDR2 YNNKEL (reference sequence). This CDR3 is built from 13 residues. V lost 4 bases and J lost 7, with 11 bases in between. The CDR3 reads CASSRTRWQPQHF. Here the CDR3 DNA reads TGTGCCAGCAGCCGTACCAGATGGCAGCCCCAGCATTTT.

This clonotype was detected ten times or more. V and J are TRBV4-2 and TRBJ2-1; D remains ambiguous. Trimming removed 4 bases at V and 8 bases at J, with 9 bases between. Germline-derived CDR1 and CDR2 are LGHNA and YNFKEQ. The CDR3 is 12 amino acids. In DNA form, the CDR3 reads TGTGCCAGCAGCCGGATAGTGGATGAGCAGTTCTTC. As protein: CASSRIVDEQFF.

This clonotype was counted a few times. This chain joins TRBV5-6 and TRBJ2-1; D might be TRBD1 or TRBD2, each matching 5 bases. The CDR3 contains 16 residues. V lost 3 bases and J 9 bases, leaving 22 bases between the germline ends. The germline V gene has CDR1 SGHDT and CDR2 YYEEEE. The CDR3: CASSSSPGTHRGEQFF. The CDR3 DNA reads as TGTGCCAGCAGCTCAAGTCCCGGGACCCACCGGGGTGAGCAGTTCTTC. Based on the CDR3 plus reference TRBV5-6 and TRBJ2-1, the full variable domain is DAGVTQSPTHLIKTRGQQVTLRCSPKSGHDTVSWYQQALGQGPQFIFQYYEEEERQRGNFPDRFSGHQFPNYSSELNVNALLLGDSALYLCASSSSPGTHRGEQFFGPGTRLTVL.

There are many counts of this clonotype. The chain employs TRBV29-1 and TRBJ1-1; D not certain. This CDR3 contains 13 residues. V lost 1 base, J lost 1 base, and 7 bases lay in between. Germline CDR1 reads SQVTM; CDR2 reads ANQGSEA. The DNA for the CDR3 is TGCAGCGTTGAAGGTGTGGGGAACACTGAAGCTTTCTTT. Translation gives CSVEGVGNTEAFF.

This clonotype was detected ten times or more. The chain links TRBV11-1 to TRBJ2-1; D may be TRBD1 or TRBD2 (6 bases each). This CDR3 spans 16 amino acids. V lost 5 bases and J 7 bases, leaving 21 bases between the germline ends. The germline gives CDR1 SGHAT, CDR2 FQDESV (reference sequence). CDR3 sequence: CASSPQSRGAGNEQFF. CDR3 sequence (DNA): TGTGCCAGCAGCCCCCAGAGTAGGGGGGCGGGGAATGAGCAGTTCTTC.

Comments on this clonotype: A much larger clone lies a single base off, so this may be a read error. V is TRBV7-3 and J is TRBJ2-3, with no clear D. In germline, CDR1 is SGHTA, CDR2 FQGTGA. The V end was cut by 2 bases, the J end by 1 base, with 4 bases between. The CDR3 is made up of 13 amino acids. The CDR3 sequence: CASSLGGTDTQYF. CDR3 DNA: TGTGCCAGCAGCTTAGGGGGCACAGATACGCAGTATTTT.

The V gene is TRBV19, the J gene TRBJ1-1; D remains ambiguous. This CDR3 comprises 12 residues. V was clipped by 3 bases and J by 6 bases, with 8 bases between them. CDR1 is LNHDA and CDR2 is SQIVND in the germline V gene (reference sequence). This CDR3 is CASSIGGPEAFF. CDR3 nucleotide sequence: TGTGCCAGTAGTATTGGAGGTCCTGAAGCTTTCTTT.

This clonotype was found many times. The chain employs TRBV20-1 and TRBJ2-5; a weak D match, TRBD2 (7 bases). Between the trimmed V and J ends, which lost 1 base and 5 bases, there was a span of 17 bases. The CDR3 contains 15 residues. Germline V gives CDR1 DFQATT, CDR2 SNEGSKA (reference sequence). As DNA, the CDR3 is TGCAGTGCTAGAGCGGGGGGCACAGGGCTTGAGACCCAGTACTTC. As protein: CSARAGGTGLETQYF.

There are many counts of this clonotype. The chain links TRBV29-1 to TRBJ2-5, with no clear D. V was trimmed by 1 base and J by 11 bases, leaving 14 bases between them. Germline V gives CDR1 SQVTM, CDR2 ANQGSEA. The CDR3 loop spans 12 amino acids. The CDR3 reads CSVEAPPKGQYF. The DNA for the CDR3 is TGCAGCGTTGAAGCCCCTCCAAAAGGGCAGTACTTC.

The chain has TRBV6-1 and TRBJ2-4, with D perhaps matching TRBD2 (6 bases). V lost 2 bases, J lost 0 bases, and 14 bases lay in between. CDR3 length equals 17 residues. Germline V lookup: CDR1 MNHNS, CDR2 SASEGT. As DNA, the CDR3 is TGTGCCAGCAGTGAACCTGGGGGGTACCGAGCCAAAAACATTCAGTACTTC. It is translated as CASSEPGGYRAKNIQYF.

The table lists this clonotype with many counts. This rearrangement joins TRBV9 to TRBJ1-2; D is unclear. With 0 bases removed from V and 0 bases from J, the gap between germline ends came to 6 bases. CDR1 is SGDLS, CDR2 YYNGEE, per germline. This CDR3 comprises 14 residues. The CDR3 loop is CASSVDHTNYGYTF. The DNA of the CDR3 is TGTGCCAGCAGCGTAGATCATACTAACTATGGCTACACCTTC.

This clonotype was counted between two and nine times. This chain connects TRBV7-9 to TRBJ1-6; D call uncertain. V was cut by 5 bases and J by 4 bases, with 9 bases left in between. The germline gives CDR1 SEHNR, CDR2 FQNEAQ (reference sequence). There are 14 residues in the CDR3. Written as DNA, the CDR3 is TGTGCCAGCAGCGCAACGGATTATAATTCACCCCTCCACTTT. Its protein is CASSATDYNSPLHF.

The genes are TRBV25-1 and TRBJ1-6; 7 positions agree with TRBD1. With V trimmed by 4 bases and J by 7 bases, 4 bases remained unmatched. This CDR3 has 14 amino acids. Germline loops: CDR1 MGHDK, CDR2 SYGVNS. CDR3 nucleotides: TGTGCCAGCAGTGGACAGGGTTTGAATTCACCCCTCCACTTT. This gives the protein CASSGQGLNSPLHF.

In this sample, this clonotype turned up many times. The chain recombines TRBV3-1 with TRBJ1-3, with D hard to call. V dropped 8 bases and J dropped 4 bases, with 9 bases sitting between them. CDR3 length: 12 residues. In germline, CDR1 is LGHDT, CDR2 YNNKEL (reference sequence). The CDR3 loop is CASHSDGNTIYF. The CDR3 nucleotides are TGTGCCAGCCACTCCGACGGAAACACCATATATTTT.

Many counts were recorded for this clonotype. The CDR3 spells CASSQDWGERYNEQFF. In nucleotides, the CDR3 is TGCGCCAGCAGCCAAGATTGGGGGGAACGATACAATGAGCAGTTCTTC. This chain joins TRBV4-3 and TRBJ2-1, with D possibly TRBD2 on 6 matching bases. The germline CDR1 and CDR2 sequences are LGHNA and YSLEER. CDR3 length: 16 amino acids. The germline V and J ends were trimmed by 0 bases and 4 bases, with 13 bases remaining between them.